This T cell receptor (beta chain) was retrieved from a study of PD-L1 blockade in urothelial cancer. Study in general: Blood was analyzed 3 weeks (second dose) and 6 weeks after treatment start.

Only in-frame clones appear in the TCRdb table, and some are missing; sequencing was by immunoSEQ multiplex PCR. The sample lists 50,000 to 65,000 clones, approximately 86% occurring once. CDR1 is MNHEY, CDR2 SMNVEV, per germline (reference sequence). This CDR3 contains 17 residues. The V gene end was trimmed by 3 bases and the J gene end by 1 base; junction bases not matched to a gene: 11. Broader study findings: At the 3-week point, tumor-associated blood clones expanded more in durable-benefit patients.

Comment on this clone: Its matching antigen is unknown.

The sequences come from PBMCs, collected around atezolizumab (anti-PD-L1) treatment. The origin of this receptor is a man aged 50-59 years with urothelial cancer. The chain is built from TRBV27 and TRBJ2-7; 8 nucleotides line up with TRBD1. Here the CDR3 reads CASSLGRGREGSYEQYF. For the CDR3, the DNA is TGTGCCAGCAGTTTGGGCAGGGGGCGGGAAGGTTCCTACGAGCAGTACTTC.